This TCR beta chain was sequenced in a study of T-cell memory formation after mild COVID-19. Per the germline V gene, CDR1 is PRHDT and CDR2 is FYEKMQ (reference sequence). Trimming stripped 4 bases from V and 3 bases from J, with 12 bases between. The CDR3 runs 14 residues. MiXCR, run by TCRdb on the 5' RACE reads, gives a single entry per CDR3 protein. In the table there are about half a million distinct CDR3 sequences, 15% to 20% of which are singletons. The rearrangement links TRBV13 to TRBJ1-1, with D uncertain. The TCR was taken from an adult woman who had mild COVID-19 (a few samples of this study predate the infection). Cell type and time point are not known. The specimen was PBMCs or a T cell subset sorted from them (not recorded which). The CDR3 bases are TGTGCCAGCAGCTCGATTAACCGGGACACTGAAGCTTTCTTT. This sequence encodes CASSSINRDTEAFF.